What follows describes a single T cell receptor beta chain. Ten or more counts support this clonotype. The antigen it recognizes is unknown. No base quality values were provided; no much bigger clone lies one nucleotide off. The data belong to a study of CD8 T cells in ankylosing spondylitis (dated 2017 in TCRdb). Regarding the research as a whole: The study set out to find disease-linked TCR variants by profiling T cell receptor beta repertoires in ankylosing spondylitis patients and healthy donors. The full study cohort comprised 25 or so ankylosing spondylitis patients and over a hundred healthy donors. Peripheral blood was sampled, and synovial fluid was also collected from ankylosing spondylitis patients. Study-level results and caveats: The disease-linked clones showed a CD8+ phenotype and occurred at relatively low frequencies in peripheral blood. A TCR beta motif made up of fewer than 10 highly homologous amino acid variants appeared to be characteristic of blood from ankylosing spondylitis patients. Some motif variants had previously been reported in the synovial fluid and blood of reactive arthritis patients, which suggests shared mechanisms of disease initiation. The disease-linked clones were reported as significantly enriched in matched synovial fluid samples from ankylosing spondylitis patients.

Sequences KGHSH (CDR1) and LQKENI (CDR2) are obtained from the germline V gene. V was cut back by 5 bases and J by 2 bases, leaving a gap of 13 bases between them. The CDR3 covers 14 residues, taking in both the cysteine and the phenylalanine. The kept DNA is CDR3 alone, 42 bases in frame from the first base. Sequencing relied on an Illumina HiSeq 2500. Quantitative 5'-RACE with molecular barcodes was used to prepare TCR beta libraries. Concerning the study's data processing: A new computational method, built on a probabilistic model of VDJ rearrangement, was used to identify disease-linked TCR variants. TCRdb passed the public sequencing reads through fastp at Q25 and MiXCR, retaining productive beta sequences. For every CDR3 protein sequence, its rows merge into one entry that carries the most common genes and DNA. The V and J calls were not made by the authors but by TCRdb's processing. Across this sample there are over 100,000 distinct CDR3 sequences, with about 6.4% seen only once. Over 9% of the sample lies in the top ten.

Material for sequencing was blood, either unsorted or a sorted T cell fraction (not recorded which). The chain couples TRBV18 to TRBJ2-7; the D gene is possibly TRBD1 or TRBD2, with 5 bases matching each. This receptor was obtained from a male donor with ankylosing spondylitis or in good health (not recorded which). The DNA reads as follows: TGTGCCAGCTCATCCGGGACGGCCCCCTACGAGCAGTACTTC. Its product reads: CASSSGTAPYEQYF.